Shown below are 20 T cell receptor beta chains from a single sample sequenced in a study of cytomegalovirus exposure and HLA in healthy donors. The primer mix had 60 Vbeta and 13 Jbeta primers. The repertoire was sequenced with immunoSEQ multiplex PCR; TCRdb's copy has only in-frame clones and lacks some. The sample gives some 85,000 clones, over 70% of which show up once; roughly 3% is in the top ten. The sequenced sample consisted of PBMCs. The receptors were gathered from a man aged 35 to 55 in good health and CMV-seronegative.

This chain connects TRBV5-1 to TRBJ1-4, with TRBD1 matching over 7 bases. J lost 8 bases, V lost 2 bases, and 6 bases had no gene match. Germline V lookup: CDR1 SGHRS, CDR2 YFSETQ. This CDR3 has 14 residues. CDR3 nucleotides: TGCGCCAGCAGCTTTACAGGGGTGAAAGAAAAACTGTTTTTT. Its translation is CASSFTGVKEKLFF.

J is TRBJ1-2 and V is TRBV7-9, with 9 bases aligning to TRBD1. The trim removed 4 bases at V and 4 bases at J, leaving 7 bases unmatched. This CDR3 has 15 residues. Germline CDR1 and CDR2: SEHNR and FQNEAQ (reference sequence). The CDR3: CASSSSDRGPYGYTF. CDR3 nucleotide sequence: TGTGCCAGCAGCTCATCGGACAGGGGACCCTATGGCTACACCTTC.

This chain links TRBV5-6 with TRBJ1-2; 7 bases match TRBD1. Germline CDR1 SGHDT, CDR2 YYEEEE. This CDR3 is 14 amino acids long. Trimming cost V 5 bases and J 3 bases; bases outside gene matches: 7. The CDR3 protein is CASREQGIYYGYTF. The CDR3 coding sequence is TGTGCCAGCAGAGAACAGGGGATTTACTATGGCTACACCTTC.

The chain joins TRBV4-3 to TRBJ2-5; 9 bases agree with TRBD1. The J call may be incorrect, as the DNA end agrees better with TRBJ2-7. In germline, CDR1 is LGHNA, CDR2 YSLEER. The CDR3 extends over 15 amino acids. CDR3 protein: CASSTLYRGRFEQYF. The CDR3 nucleotides read TGCGCCAGCAGCACCTTATACAGGGGGCGGTTCGAGCAGTACTTC.

This clone was counted between two and nine times. V is TRBV27 and J is TRBJ1-2, with D tentatively TRBD1 (5 bases). This CDR3 has 15 amino acids. The V gene's germline CDR1 is MNHEY and CDR2 SMNVEV (reference sequence). V was trimmed by 6 bases and J by 2 bases, leaving 16 bases between them. The CDR3 loop reads CASSMIGGTNYGYTF. DNA for the CDR3: TGTGCCAGCAGCATGATTGGGGGGACCAACTATGGCTACACCTTC.

The chain couples TRBV18 to TRBJ2-7; the D gene is possibly TRBD1 (6 bases). Germline V gene sequence: CDR1 KGHSH, CDR2 LQKENI. The CDR3 runs 12 residues. V was cut by 5 bases and J by 5 bases, with 10 bases left in between. The CDR3 loop is CASSTGINEQYF. The CDR3 DNA follows: TGTGCCAGCTCAACAGGGATCAACGAGCAGTACTTC.

The genes are TRBV9 and TRBJ2-2, with 7 positions matching TRBD1. V was pared by 1 base and J by 0 bases, with 6 bases of the junction left unmatched. Germline loops: CDR1 SGDLS, CDR2 YYNGEE. CDR3 length equals 17 residues. CDR3 region: CASSVLDRASNTGELFF. As DNA, the CDR3 is TGTGCCAGCAGCGTACTAGACAGGGCATCGAACACCGGGGAGCTGTTTTTT.

The rearrangement uses TRBV6-1 and TRBJ1-2, with D uncertain. This CDR3 is built from 12 residues. Trimming removed 1 base at V and 6 bases at J, with 6 bases between. Per the germline V gene, CDR1 is MNHNS and CDR2 is SASEGT. The CDR3, as DNA: TGTGCCAGCAGTGAAGGAGGGAATGGCTACACCTTC. Its protein product is CASSEGGNGYTF.

CDR3 amino acids: CASSIGYRASNQPQHF. The DNA of the CDR3 is TGTGCCAGTAGTATAGGTTACAGGGCTAGCAATCAGCCCCAGCATTTT. The chain links TRBV19 to TRBJ1-5, with D possibly TRBD1 on 6 matching bases. The CDR3 consists of 16 residues. Germline CDR1 and CDR2: LNHDA and SQIVND (reference sequence). Trimming cost V 1 base and J 0 bases, with 10 bases left between them. Complete variable domain (other parts from reference TRBV19 and TRBJ1-5): DGGITQSPKYLFRKEGQNVTLSCEQNLNHDAMYWYRQDPGQGLRLIYYSQIVNDFQKGDIAEGYSVSREKKESFPLTVTSAQKNPTAFYLCASSIGYRASNQPQHFGDGTRLSIL.

Here the CDR3 DNA reads TGTGCCTGGACAACTGGGGCCAACGTCCTGACTTTC. Encoded protein: CAWTTGANVLTF. The V call is TRBV30, the J call TRBJ2-6, with D unclear. V was cut by 4 bases and J by 2 bases, with 3 bases left in between. This CDR3 is built from 12 residues. CDR1 is GTSNPN, CDR2 SVGIG, per germline (reference sequence).

This rearrangement joins TRBV5-5 to TRBJ2-5; D possibly corresponds to TRBD1 (5 bases). CDR1 is SGHKS and CDR2 is YYEKEE in the germline V gene (reference sequence). The CDR3 runs 14 residues. The V and J ends lost 4 bases and 0 bases respectively, with 10 bases between them. CDR3 bases: TGTGCCAGCAGCCTTCAGGGAAACCAAGAGACCCAGTACTTC. This encodes CASSLQGNQETQYF.

This chain links TRBV7-2 with TRBJ2-5; 10 bases are a match to TRBD1. The CDR3 runs to 16 residues. With V trimmed by 0 bases and J by 3 bases, 4 bases remained unmatched. Germline CDR1 and CDR2: SGHTA and FQGNSA. The CDR3 DNA reads TGTGCCAGCAGCTTAGCAGTGGACAGGGGGGAAGAGACCCAGTACTTC. This sequence encodes CASSLAVDRGEETQYF.

The rearrangement joins TRBV5-1 to TRBJ1-2; D uncertain. CDR1 SGHRS and CDR2 YFSETQ come from the germline V gene. V lost 0 bases and J lost 9, with 12 bases in between. The CDR3 runs to 13 residues. In nucleotides, the CDR3 is TGCGCCAGCAGCTTGGATTCGGGATATCGCTACACCTTC. Its protein is CASSLDSGYRYTF.

The chain employs TRBV19 and TRBJ2-3; 9 bases align to TRBD2. This CDR3 has 16 amino acids. CDR1 and CDR2 from the germline V gene are LNHDA and SQIVND (reference sequence). Trimming cost V 8 bases and J 1 base; bases outside gene matches: 10. CDR3: CASDKKRGARTDTQYF. The CDR3 DNA reads TGTGCCAGTGATAAGAAGCGGGGGGCCCGCACAGATACGCAGTATTTT.

This clone has just one count. This sequence joins TRBV4-3 and TRBJ2-3, with 11 positions matching TRBD2. The CDR3 runs 16 residues. Germline V gene sequence: CDR1 LGHNA, CDR2 YSLEER. V trimming: 3 bases; J trimming: 4 bases; junction bases outside the gene matches: 6. In DNA, the CDR3 is TGCGCCAGCAGCCAGGGGCTAGCGGGGGGCTCAGATACGCAGTATTTT. It specifies CASSQGLAGGSDTQYF.

This clone was observed a single time. The chain has TRBV7-3 and TRBJ1-4; TRBD1 aligns across 9 bases. The CDR3 is 18 residues long. Germline V lookup: CDR1 SGHTA, CDR2 FQGTGA. Trimming removed 5 bases from V and 2 bases from J; junction bases left unmatched: 12. The CDR3 coding sequence is TGTGCCAGCAGCCATCTAGGGGACAGGGATCTTACTAATGAAAAACTGTTTTTT. Protein: CASSHLGDRDLTNEKLFF.

The chain employs TRBV29-1 and TRBJ1-4; D may be TRBD1 (5 bases). CDR1 SQVTM and CDR2 ANQGSEA come from the germline V gene. Trimming cost V 6 bases and J 8 bases, with 13 bases left between them. This CDR3 is 12 amino acids long. The CDR3 DNA reads TGCAGCGTAGGCAGGGCGGGGGAAAAACTGTTTTTT. Its protein is CSVGRAGEKLFF.

The chain employs TRBV10-3 and TRBJ2-5, with 8 positions matching TRBD2. Germline V CDR1 and CDR2: ENHRY, SYGVKD. This CDR3 is 18 amino acids long. The ends lost 0 bases at V and 10 bases at J; junction bases unmatched: 19. The CDR3 region has the DNA TGTGCCATCAGTGAGTCGGAGCTAGCGGGTGCGTCGAGGGTGGACCAGTACTTC. Encoded protein: CAISESELAGASRVDQYF.

This chain links TRBV19 with TRBJ1-1; D possibly corresponds to TRBD1 (6 bases). The CDR3 runs to 14 residues. Deletions cut 3 bases from V and 4 bases from J, with 12 bases between. Germline loops: CDR1 LNHDA, CDR2 SQIVND (reference sequence). CDR3 nucleotides: TGTGCCAGTAGTATCGCCCAGGGGCCCACTGAAGCTTTCTTT. It is translated as CASSIAQGPTEAFF.

With regard to this clone: At one boundary the junction diverges from the germline segment, which might be a read error. The rearrangement joins TRBV7-9 to TRBJ2-7; D is possibly TRBD1 (6 bases). The CDR3 runs 17 residues. CDR1 is SEHNR, CDR2 FQNEAQ, per germline (reference sequence). CDR3 DNA sequence: TGTTCCAGCAGACCCTCCCCGGGACACCCACTCTCCTACGAGCAGTACTTC. Protein: CSSRPSPGHPLSYEQYF.